The 25 T cell receptor beta chains below all came from one sample that was sequenced in a study of glioma-infiltrating T cells after dendritic cell vaccination. The protocol was immunoSEQ multiplex PCR, while the TCRdb copy is restricted to in-frame clones and leaves out a portion. Seen here are roughly 100,000 clones, around 87% observed once, and the top ten hold approximately 2.7%. Time point specified: after dendritic cell vaccination, including at tumor progression/relapse. The sample consisted of blood, taken after dendritic cell vaccination. The receptors come from a human donor with glioblastoma.

This clone was counted once. The J gene is TRBJ2-1, the V gene TRBV7-2; the match to TRBD2 covers 11 bases. The CDR3 sequence is 18 residues long. V lost 7 bases to trimming and J lost 0 bases; unmatched junction nucleotides: 11. Germline V gene data show CDR1 as SGHTA and CDR2 as FQGNSA. The CDR3 sequence is CASTTGTSGLSSYNEQFF. CDR3 DNA: TGTGCCAGCACAACCGGGACTAGCGGTTTGAGCTCCTACAATGAGCAGTTCTTC.

The chain recombines TRBV5-1 with TRBJ2-7; a possible D gene is TRBD1 (6 bases). V was clipped by 5 bases and J by 2 bases, with 20 bases between them. This CDR3 comprises 16 residues. The germline V gene encodes CDR1 SGHRS and CDR2 YFSETQ. The CDR3 here is CASRPRGGGIPYEQYF. The CDR3 DNA sequence: TGCGCCAGCAGGCCCCGGGGTGGGGGCATCCCCTACGAGCAGTACTTC. The whole variable domain, filled in from reference TRBV5-1 and TRBJ2-7, reads KAGVTQTPRYLIKTRGQQVTLSCSPISGHRSVSWYQQTPGQGLQFLFEYFSETQRNKGNFPGRFSGRQFSNSRSEMNVSTLELGDSALYLCASRPRGGGIPYEQYFGPGTRLTVT.

The chain joins TRBV5-4 to TRBJ1-4; a possible D gene is TRBD1 (5 bases). This CDR3 is 15 amino acids long. Trimming removed 4 bases from V and 3 bases from J, with 13 bases in between. CDR1 is SGHNT and CDR2 is YYREEE in the germline V gene (reference sequence). As DNA, the CDR3 is TGTGCCAGCAGCAGCACCCCAGGGCCTAATGAAAAACTGTTTTTT. This codes for CASSSTPGPNEKLFF.

The rearrangement links TRBV2 to TRBJ1-2; TRBD1 matches at 7 bases. J gave up 4 bases and V 4 bases, and 6 bases lay outside the gene matches. This CDR3 is built from 14 residues. Germline V lookup: CDR1 SNHLY, CDR2 FYNNEI. CDR3 protein: CASSVNRQGYGYTF. CDR3 nucleotides: TGTGCCAGCAGTGTAAATAGACAGGGCTATGGCTACACCTTC.

J is TRBJ1-5 and V is TRBV19, with 12 bases identical to TRBD1. J was trimmed by 5 bases and V by 4 bases; bases with no gene match: 12. From germline, CDR1 is LNHDA and CDR2 SQIVND (reference sequence). The CDR3 runs to 18 residues. The CDR3 is CASSTPPGDRGLHQPQHF. In DNA, the CDR3 is TGTGCCAGTAGTACACCTCCAGGGGACAGGGGGCTTCATCAGCCCCAGCATTTT.

On this clone itself: One end of the junction varies from germline; a read error may be responsible. Other DNA sequences within the sample encode an identical CDR3. The genes are TRBV6-5 and TRBJ2-1; 10 nucleotides line up with TRBD2. Germline V gene lookup returns CDR1 MNHEY and CDR2 SVGAGI. The CDR3 runs 15 residues. CDR3 protein: CASTPAGGGYNEQFF. The CDR3 bases are TGTGCCAGCACCCCAGCGGGAGGGGGCTACAATGAACAGTTCTTC.

V usage is TRBV14 and J usage is TRBJ1-2; D uncertain. Trimming cost V 0 bases and J 4 bases, with 15 bases left between them. The germline CDR1 and CDR2 sequences are SGHDN and FVKESK. The CDR3 runs 16 residues. CDR3 amino acids: CASSQDPGYPFYGYTF. The CDR3 DNA is TGTGCCAGCAGCCAAGATCCGGGGTACCCCTTCTATGGCTACACCTTC.

The chain couples TRBV19 to TRBJ2-1, with D perhaps TRBD2 (6 bases). The germline V gene has CDR1 LNHDA and CDR2 SQIVND (reference sequence). Trimming stripped 7 bases from V and 7 bases from J, with 14 bases between. The CDR3 has 13 amino acids. The CDR3 reads CASTFPGRNEQFF. The CDR3 DNA sequence: TGTGCCAGTACGTTTCCAGGGAGGAATGAGCAGTTCTTC.

This rearrangement joins TRBV9 to TRBJ2-2, with D possibly TRBD2 on 7 matching bases. There are 16 residues in the CDR3. Trimming cost V 0 bases and J 5 bases, with 14 bases left between them. CDR1 and CDR2 (germline): SGDLS, YYNGEE. The CDR3 DNA follows: TGTGCCAGCAGCGTAGGCAATCGGGGGGCGACCGGGGAGCTGTTTTTT. Translating gives CASSVGNRGATGELFF.

The chain carries TRBV6-5 and TRBJ1-1, with D perhaps TRBD1 (5 bases). V lost 5 bases, J lost 2 bases, and 12 bases lay in between. CDR1 is MNHEY, CDR2 SVGAGI, per germline. The length of the CDR3 is 14 residues. CDR3 nucleotide sequence: TGTGCCAGCAGTCGCACCCAGGGAAACACTGAAGCTTTCTTT. It is translated as CASSRTQGNTEAFF.

The chain has TRBV6-1 and TRBJ2-1; D call uncertain. V was clipped by 2 bases and J by 7 bases, with 3 bases between them. Germline CDR1 MNHNS, CDR2 SASEGT. CDR3 size: 11 residues. CDR3 nucleotides: TGTGCCAGCAGTGAACGTAATGAGCAGTTCTTC. The encoded protein is CASSERNEQFF.

This clone appeared once. In DNA form, the CDR3 reads TGCGCCAGCAGCCCTCGGACAACCGGAACCGGGGAGCTGTTTTTT. Its protein is CASSPRTTGTGELFF. This chain joins TRBV5-1 and TRBJ2-2; tentatively, D is TRBD1 (5 bases). This CDR3 has 15 amino acids. V lost 4 bases, J lost 5 bases, and 15 bases lay in between. Per germline, CDR1 SGHRS and CDR2 YFSETQ.

This chain connects TRBV25-1 to TRBJ2-7, with D perhaps TRBD1 (6 bases). V was shortened by 7 bases and J by 1 base, with 8 bases between the two germline ends. The CDR3 covers 12 residues. Germline lookup yields CDR1 MGHDK and CDR2 SYGVNS. The CDR3 DNA reads as TGTGCCAGCAATGGACAGTCCTACGAGCAGTACTTC. Encoded protein: CASNGQSYEQYF.

The rearrangement links TRBV10-3 to TRBJ1-5; TRBD1 matches at 7 bases. The V segment lost 5 bases and the J segment 5 bases; nucleotides outside the gene matches: 3. Germline V lookup: CDR1 ENHRY, CDR2 SYGVKD. CDR3 size: 13 residues. CDR3 nucleotides: TGTGCCATCAGTAACAGGGGAGATCAGCCCCAGCATTTT. Its translation: CAISNRGDQPQHF.

This clone appeared a single time. The J gene is TRBJ2-7, the V gene TRBV5-7, with 10 bases aligning to TRBD1. TRBV5-7 belongs to the ORF category, with a function that is uncertain. V shed 4 bases and J 5 bases; nucleotides not matched to a gene: 12. The CDR3 runs 16 residues. CDR3 nucleotide sequence: TGTGCCAGCAGCCATAACTTGGACAGGGGGACCCACGAGCAGTACTTC. Amino acids: CASSHNLDRGTHEQYF.

This clone was picked up one time. The genes are TRBV12-5 and TRBJ2-5, with D perhaps TRBD1 (5 bases). Germline V gives CDR1 LGHNT, CDR2 FRNRAP. Between the trimmed V and J ends, which lost 1 base and 9 bases, there was a span of 12 bases. The CDR3 is 13 amino acids. The CDR3 bases are TGTGCTAGTGGTTTGGCAAATCAAGGGGCCCAGTACTTC. This codes for CASGLANQGAQYF. The complete variable domain, with remaining parts taken from reference TRBV12-5 and TRBJ2-5, reads DARVTQTPRHKVTEMGQEVTMRCQPILGHNTVFWYRQTMMQGLELLAYFRNRAPLDDSGMPKDRFSAEMPDATLATLKIQPSEPRDSAVYFCASGLANQGAQYFGPGTRLLVL.

V gene TRBV18 combines with J gene TRBJ2-7, with 7 bases fitting TRBD1. The CDR3 loop spans 13 amino acids. Germline CDR1 is KGHSH and CDR2 is LQKENI. Trimming took 3 bases from V and 2 from J; bases not matched to a gene: 1. CDR3 nucleotide sequence: TGTGCCAGCTCACCGGGACAGCCCTACGAGCAGTACTTC. Its protein is CASSPGQPYEQYF.

Details on this clone: The same CDR3 is also encoded by other DNA sequences in this sample. This chain links TRBV6-5 with TRBJ1-6, with D possibly matching TRBD1 (5 bases). The CDR3 runs to 13 residues. V was shortened by 7 bases and J by 6 bases, with 10 bases between the two germline ends. Looked up from germline, CDR1 is MNHEY and CDR2 is SVGAGI. The CDR3 DNA follows: TGTGCCAGCACAATAAGGGGTAATTCACCCCTCCACTTT. It yields the protein CASTIRGNSPLHF.

V gene TRBV4-1 combines with J gene TRBJ2-4, with 14 nucleotides matching TRBD2. The germline CDR1 and CDR2 sequences are MGHRA and YSYEKL. J was trimmed by 6 bases and V by 3 bases; bases with no gene match: 7. The CDR3 is 17 residues long. The CDR3 DNA sequence: TGCGCCAGCAGCCAGGGACTAGCGGGAGATATTAGAAACATTCAGTACTTC. Translated, it gives CASSQGLAGDIRNIQYF.

V and J are TRBV11-3 and TRBJ2-7; 12 nucleotides match TRBD2. This CDR3 is 18 amino acids long. Trimming removed 4 bases from V and 4 bases from J; junction bases left unmatched: 14. Germline-derived CDR1 and CDR2 are SGHNT and YENEEA. The CDR3 loop is CASSYSRLAGAVRYEQYF. DNA for the CDR3: TGTGCCAGCAGCTACAGTCGACTAGCGGGAGCCGTAAGGTACGAGCAGTACTTC.

The rearrangement joins TRBV9 to TRBJ2-1; 9 bases agree with TRBD2. This CDR3 has 19 residues. V was pared by 4 bases and J by 0 bases, with 14 bases of the junction left unmatched. Germline CDR1 SGDLS, CDR2 YYNGEE. This CDR3 is CASSTSPTAGGPSYNEQFF. CDR3 nucleotides: TGTGCCAGCAGCACCTCCCCAACCGCGGGGGGGCCCTCCTACAATGAGCAGTTCTTC.

The chain uses TRBV5-1 and TRBJ2-1; 9 nucleotides line up with TRBD1. The length of the CDR3 is 15 residues. Germline CDR1 and CDR2: SGHRS and YFSETQ. Trimming at V came to 4 bases and at J to 2 bases, leaving 4 bases not matched to a gene. CDR3 bases: TGCGCCAGCAGCATGGGACAGGGCCCCTACAATGAGCAGTTCTTC. It translates to CASSMGQGPYNEQFF.

This chain uses TRBV28 with TRBJ1-2, with 9 bases fitting TRBD1. Looked up from germline, CDR1 is MDHEN and CDR2 is SYDVKM. V was clipped by 3 bases and J by 7 bases; unmatched bases: 9. The CDR3 has 15 amino acids. The CDR3 sequence is CASSLGRQGEVGYTF. DNA of the CDR3: TGTGCCAGCAGTTTGGGGAGACAGGGGGAGGTTGGCTACACCTTC.

This chain uses TRBV7-9 with TRBJ2-6; TRBD1 agrees at 12 bases. V lost 3 bases and J lost 2; bases outside the gene matches: 2. Germline CDR1 SEHNR, CDR2 FQNEAQ (reference sequence). This CDR3 has 17 amino acids. The CDR3 region is CASSFGTGGAGANVLTF. The CDR3 coding sequence is TGTGCCAGCAGCTTTGGGACAGGGGGCGCTGGGGCCAACGTCCTGACTTTC.

The V gene is TRBV10-3, the J gene TRBJ2-5; 7 nucleotides align to TRBD1. Germline CDR1 ENHRY, CDR2 SYGVKD. The CDR3 is 15 residues long. V lost 4 bases and J lost 5; bases outside the gene matches: 10. CDR3 amino acids: CAISGSPTGEETQYF. The CDR3 nucleotides are TGTGCCATCAGTGGGAGCCCCACAGGGGAGGAGACCCAGTACTTC.